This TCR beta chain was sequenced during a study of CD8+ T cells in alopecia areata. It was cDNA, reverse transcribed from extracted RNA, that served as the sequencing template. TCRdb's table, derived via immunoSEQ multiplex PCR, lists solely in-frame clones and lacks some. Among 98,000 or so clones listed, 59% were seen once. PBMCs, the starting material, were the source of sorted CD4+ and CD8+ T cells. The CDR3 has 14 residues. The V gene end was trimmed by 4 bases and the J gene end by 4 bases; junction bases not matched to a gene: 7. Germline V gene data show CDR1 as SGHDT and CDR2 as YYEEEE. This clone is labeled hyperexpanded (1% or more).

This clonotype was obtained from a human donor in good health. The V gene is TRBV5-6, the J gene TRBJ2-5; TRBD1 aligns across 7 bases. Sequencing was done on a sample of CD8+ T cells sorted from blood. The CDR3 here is CASSRRQGPETQYF. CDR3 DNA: TGTGCCAGCAGCCGACGACAGGGCCCAGAGACCCAGTACTTC.